Below are 26 T cell receptor beta chains sequenced from a single sample in a study of blood T cell repertoires in COVID-19. This table comes from immunoSEQ multiplex PCR, and its TCRdb copy is limited to in-frame clones, with some not included. The table has roughly 100,000 clones, approximately 80% seen once; the top ten hold around 12%. Material for sequencing was peripheral blood. The receptors derive from a human donor in a cohort sampled during active COVID-19.

The CDR3 coding sequence is TGTGCCAGCAGCAACGTCCCGGGACAGGGTATGAACACTGAAGCTTTCTTT. Its protein product is CASSNVPGQGMNTEAFF. This chain joins TRBV6-2 or TRBV6-3 and TRBJ1-1; 9 positions match TRBD1. The CDR3 consists of 17 residues. V shed 6 bases and J 0 bases; nucleotides not matched to a gene: 11. Germline CDR1 is MNHEY and CDR2 is SVGEGT.

CDR3 nucleotide sequence: TGTGCCAGCAGGCCTACAGGGGACGGATATGGCTACACCTTC. Translated: CASRPTGDGYGYTF. The chain has TRBV3-1 (or the pseudogene TRBV3-2) and TRBJ1-2, with 7 bases fitting TRBD1. The germline gives CDR1 LGHDT, CDR2 YNNKEL (reference sequence). V dropped 6 bases and J dropped 5; count of bases not matched to a gene: 9. The CDR3 is 14 residues long.

CDR3: CASAMGGPGTEAFF. The CDR3 nucleotides read TGCGCCAGCGCGATGGGGGGTCCGGGCACTGAAGCTTTCTTT. The J gene is TRBJ1-1, the V gene TRBV5-1, with a tentative D call TRBD1 (5 bases). Germline values: CDR1 SGHRS, CDR2 YFSETQ. The germline V and J ends were trimmed by 7 bases and 4 bases, with 17 bases remaining between them. The CDR3 extends over 14 amino acids.

In its sample, this clone was seen once. The V call is TRBV5-1, the J call TRBJ2-7, with D possibly matching TRBD2 (5 bases). With 0 bases removed from V and 1 base from J, the gap between germline ends came to 11 bases. This CDR3 is built from 15 residues. CDR1 SGHRS and CDR2 YFSETQ come from the germline V gene. For the CDR3, the DNA is TGCGCCAGCAGCTTGGGAAACGGGAAATCCTACGAGCAGTACTTC. It encodes CASSLGNGKSYEQYF.

The CDR3 sequence: CASSSYRDRGYGYTF. In nucleotides, the CDR3 is TGTGCCAGCAGTTCCTACCGGGACAGGGGCTATGGCTACACCTTC. The chain carries TRBV28 and TRBJ1-2; TRBD1 agrees at 10 bases. This CDR3 has 15 amino acids. The J segment lost 4 bases and the V segment lost 4 bases, leaving 6 bases of the junction unmatched. The germline gives CDR1 MDHEN, CDR2 SYDVKM.

The chain employs TRBV4-2 and TRBJ2-1, with 8 bases identical to TRBD2. This CDR3 is 18 amino acids long. Per germline, CDR1 LGHNA and CDR2 YNFKEQ. With 2 bases clipped from V and 2 bases from J, the junction kept 11 bases outside the gene matches. The CDR3 sequence is CASSQNSGGDVPYNEQFF. CDR3 DNA sequence: TGTGCCAGCAGCCAAAATTCCGGGGGGGACGTCCCCTACAATGAGCAGTTCTTC.

The gene calls are TRBV5-1 and TRBJ2-7; TRBD2 is a possible D gene (5 bases). Germline V gene lookup returns CDR1 SGHRS and CDR2 YFSETQ. The germline V and J ends were trimmed by 4 bases and 5 bases, with 16 bases remaining between them. The CDR3 is made up of 14 amino acids. The CDR3 DNA reads as TGCGCCAGCAGCGACTCGGGGTTGTCAAACGAGCAGTACTTC. It encodes CASSDSGLSNEQYF.

J is TRBJ1-1 and V is TRBV18; no clear D gene. Germline loops: CDR1 KGHSH, CDR2 LQKENI. This CDR3 comprises 13 residues. V was shortened by 6 bases and J by 11 bases, with 19 bases between the two germline ends. This chain's CDR3 is CASSTNKALEAFF. DNA of the CDR3: TGTGCCAGCTCTACCAATAAGGCGCTAGAGGCTTTCTTT.

V usage is TRBV11-2 and J usage is TRBJ1-2, with D possibly matching TRBD1 (6 bases). The germline V and J ends were trimmed by 3 bases and 3 bases, with 11 bases remaining between them. Germline CDR1 and CDR2: SGHAT and FQNNGV. There are 14 residues in the CDR3. The CDR3 DNA reads TGTGCCAGCAGCTTGGGGGACAAACACTATGGCTACACCTTC. Translating gives CASSLGDKHYGYTF.

The chain combines TRBV7-2 with TRBJ2-7; maybe TRBD1 (6 bases). V lost 4 bases and J lost 1, with 11 bases in between. The CDR3 sequence is 14 residues long. Germline CDR1 SGHTA, CDR2 FQGNSA. The CDR3 nucleotides are TGTGCCAGCAGCTACGTACAGGGATCCTACGAGCAGTACTTC. This sequence encodes CASSYVQGSYEQYF.

The gene calls are TRBV5-1 and TRBJ2-3; 12 nucleotides agree with TRBD2. Germline V gene sequence: CDR1 SGHRS, CDR2 YFSETQ. This CDR3 spans 15 amino acids. Trimming took 4 bases from V and 7 from J; bases not matched to a gene: 7. The chain's CDR3 is CASSPLAGGLNTQYF. CDR3 sequence (DNA): TGCGCCAGCAGCCCCCTAGCGGGGGGGCTGAATACGCAGTATTTT. Full variable domain (remainder filled in from reference TRBV5-1 and TRBJ2-3): KAGVTQTPRYLIKTRGQQVTLSCSPISGHRSVSWYQQTPGQGLQFLFEYFSETQRNKGNFPGRFSGRQFSNSRSEMNVSTLELGDSALYLCASSPLAGGLNTQYFGPGTRLTVL.

The chain uses TRBV3-1 (or the pseudogene TRBV3-2) and TRBJ2-5; D is perhaps TRBD2 (7 bases). Per the germline V gene, CDR1 is LGHDT and CDR2 is YNNKEL (reference sequence). The ends were cut back, 3 bases at V and 6 bases at J, with 11 bases in the middle. CDR3 length: 13 amino acids. CDR3 sequence: CASSQHGGQTQYF. CDR3 sequence (DNA): TGTGCCAGCAGCCAGCACGGGGGGCAGACCCAGTACTTC.

The V and J genes are TRBV9 and TRBJ2-7; D is undetermined. CDR3 length: 13 residues. Germline V gene lookup returns CDR1 SGDLS and CDR2 YYNGEE. V gave up 0 bases and J gave up 6 bases, with 10 bases separating them. The CDR3 bases are TGTGCCAGCAGCGTAGGCGGCTTCGGCGAGCAGTACTTC. It specifies CASSVGGFGEQYF. Full variable domain (outside the CDR3, taken from reference TRBV9 and TRBJ2-7): DSGVTQTPKHLITATGQRVTLRCSPRSGDLSVYWYQQSLDQGLQFLIQYYNGEERAKGNILERFSAQQFPDLHSELNLSSLELGDSALYFCASSVGGFGEQYFGPGTRLTVT.

Only a few counts were recorded for this clone. The rearrangement uses TRBV10-2 and TRBJ1-2; TRBD1 might be the D (6 bases). Germline V lookup: CDR1 WSHSY, CDR2 SAAADI. Between the trimmed V and J ends, which lost 8 bases and 0 bases, there was a span of 10 bases. The CDR3 runs 13 residues. The CDR3 DNA sequence: TGCGCCAGCGGGACACCAGCTAACTATGGCTACACCTTC. It codes for CASGTPANYGYTF.

V and J are TRBV5-4 and TRBJ1-1; 12 bases are a match to TRBD1. The CDR3 is 15 amino acids. The germline CDR1 and CDR2 sequences are SGHNT and YYREEE (reference sequence). Trimming cost V 6 bases and J 5 bases; bases outside gene matches: 8. The CDR3 coding sequence is TGTGCCAGCACCCCGAGGGACAGGGGGCCGACTGAAGCTTTCTTT. Its protein product is CASTPRDRGPTEAFF.

This chain's CDR3 is CASSRGTGVWKLFF. The CDR3 DNA follows: TGTGCCAGCAGCCGCGGGACAGGGGTCTGGAAACTGTTTTTT. This chain connects TRBV11-3 to TRBJ1-4; 10 bases agree with TRBD1. Germline V gene lookup returns CDR1 SGHNT and CDR2 YENEEA. This CDR3 spans 14 amino acids. V dropped 5 bases and J dropped 11; count of bases not matched to a gene: 8. Full variable domain (missing parts from reference TRBV11-3 and TRBJ1-4): EAGVVQSPRYKIIEKKQPVAFWCNPISGHNTLYWYLQNLGQGPELLIRYENEEAVDDSQLPKDRFSAERLKGVDSTLKIQPAELGDSAVYLCASSRGTGVWKLFFGSGTQLSVL.

V gene TRBV2 combines with J gene TRBJ1-5; tentatively, D is TRBD1 (6 bases). In germline, CDR1 is SNHLY, CDR2 FYNNEI. V lost 6 bases and J 1 base, leaving 10 bases between the germline ends. This CDR3 has 14 amino acids. The CDR3 DNA is TGTGCCAGCAGCACTACAGGGAGCAATCAGCCCCAGCATTTT. The encoded protein is CASSTTGSNQPQHF.

The chain joins TRBV25-1 to TRBJ1-1; TRBD1 is a possible D gene (6 bases). Per the germline V gene, CDR1 is MGHDK and CDR2 is SYGVNS. V dropped 0 bases and J dropped 8 bases, with 10 bases sitting between them. The CDR3 spans 13 residues. The CDR3 spells CASSEYGGREAFF. In DNA, the CDR3 is TGTGCCAGCAGTGAATACGGGGGGCGCGAAGCTTTCTTT.

The J gene is TRBJ2-3, the V gene TRBV9; the D gene is possibly TRBD1 (6 bases). The CDR3 consists of 16 residues. V was pared by 4 bases and J by 0 bases, with 15 bases between. Per the germline V gene, CDR1 is SGDLS and CDR2 is YYNGEE. CDR3 coding DNA: TGTGCCAGCAGCCCGGGACAAGTATGGAGCACAGATACGCAGTATTTT. Protein: CASSPGQVWSTDTQYF.

The chain employs TRBV5-5 and TRBJ2-7, with TRBD2 as a possible D gene (6 bases). Germline V gene data show CDR1 as SGHKS and CDR2 as YYEKEE (reference sequence). V shed 0 bases and J shed 5 bases, with 18 bases lying between them. The CDR3 is 16 residues long. The CDR3 loop reads CASSLALGGPVDEQYF. The CDR3 nucleotides are TGTGCCAGCAGCTTGGCTTTGGGGGGTCCGGTCGACGAGCAGTACTTC.

This chain links TRBV5-4 with TRBJ2-1; possible D gene TRBD1, 5 bases. Germline CDR1 reads SGHNT; CDR2 reads YYREEE (reference sequence). V was shortened by 3 bases and J by 3 bases, with 13 bases between the two germline ends. The CDR3 extends over 15 amino acids. CDR3 nucleotide sequence: TGTGCCAGCAGCTCGGCAGGGTACGGCTACAATGAGCAGTTCTTC. Protein: CASSSAGYGYNEQFF. The whole variable domain, filled in from reference TRBV5-4 and TRBJ2-1, reads ETGVTQSPTHLIKTRGQQVTLRCSSQSGHNTVSWYQQALGQGPQFIFQYYREEENGRGNFPPRFSGLQFPNYSSELNVNALELDDSALYLCASSSAGYGYNEQFFGPGTRLTVL.

This chain connects TRBV5-4 to TRBJ2-3; D might be TRBD2 (7 bases). Trimming took off 7 bases at V and 2 bases at J, with 20 bases between the two ends. Germline V CDR1 and CDR2: SGHNT, YYREEE (reference sequence). The CDR3 covers 16 residues. The CDR3 DNA sequence: TGTGCCAGCGCACGCGGGGGCGGCCGTGACACAGATACGCAGTATTTT. The encoded protein is CASARGGGRDTDTQYF.

This rearrangement joins TRBV7-2 to TRBJ2-5; D perhaps matches TRBD1 (5 bases). V was pared by 5 bases and J by 2 bases, with 18 bases between. The germline CDR1 and CDR2 sequences are SGHTA and FQGNSA. This CDR3 is 16 amino acids long. The CDR3 DNA sequence: TGTGCCAGCAGCAGCGACAGAACATCTACTCAAGAGACCCAGTACTTC. Translating gives CASSSDRTSTQETQYF.

This chain joins TRBV7-9 and TRBJ1-5; D is possibly TRBD1 (5 bases). V lost 1 base and J 3 bases, leaving 10 bases between the germline ends. This CDR3 spans 15 amino acids. Germline V gives CDR1 SEHNR, CDR2 FQNEAQ (reference sequence). The CDR3 region has the DNA TGTGCCAGCAGCTTAGGGGGGGACCCCAATCAGCCCCAGCATTTT. Its protein product is CASSLGGDPNQPQHF. The complete variable domain, with remaining parts taken from reference TRBV7-9 and TRBJ1-5, reads DTGVSQNPRHKITKRGQNVTFRCDPISEHNRLYWYRQTLGQGPEFLTYFQNEAQLEKSRLLSDRFSAERPKGSFSTLEIQRTEQGDSAMYLCASSLGGDPNQPQHFGDGTRLSIL.

This clone has only a few counts. The chain is built from TRBV7-9 and TRBJ2-7, with D perhaps TRBD1 or TRBD2 (7 bases each). CDR1 and CDR2 (germline): SEHNR, FQNEAQ (reference sequence). V lost 8 bases to trimming and J lost 3 bases, with 20 bases between them. The CDR3 is made up of 15 amino acids. The CDR3 DNA sequence: TGTGCCAGCGGCAGGGAGGGGGCCTCAGGCTACGAGCAGTACTTC. Translating gives CASGREGASGYEQYF.

The chain links TRBV2 to TRBJ1-2; D is unresolved. Germline V lookup: CDR1 SNHLY, CDR2 FYNNEI. The CDR3 spans 14 residues. The V gene lost 6 bases and the J gene lost 5 bases, with 16 bases spanning the gap. CDR3 bases: TGTGCCAGCAGGGGTCCGGCCCGCGGGTATGGCTACACCTTC. Its translation is CASRGPARGYGYTF.